This T cell receptor beta chain was sequenced during a study of cytomegalovirus exposure and HLA in healthy donors. Study-level background: Later, an analysis reported that the 95 to 150 validation repertoires had used the same platform as the approximately 690 first-cohort repertoires.

The CDR3 is 12 amino acids. Germline V gene sequence: CDR1 MNHEY, CDR2 SMNVEV (reference sequence). V was clipped by 4 bases and J by 1 base, with 5 bases between them. The repertoire was sequenced with immunoSEQ multiplex PCR; TCRdb's copy has only in-frame clones and lacks some. The table has around 60,000 clones, just over 90% seen once. General observations from the study: A subsequent analysis found that TCR clusters from the first cohort also tended to co-occur in the 110 or so validation repertoires, with about 94% of cluster scores above 0. In vitro data verified three CMV-associated chains as specific for CMV antigens. Usually a TCR sequence was rare, but some public TCRs were found in many donors.

As for this clone: Antigen unknown.

The chain joins TRBV27 to TRBJ2-7, with unresolved D. The sequenced sample was PBMCs. The clonotype comes from a woman in her late teens or twenties in good health and CMV-seronegative. The CDR3 coding sequence is TGTGCCAGCAGTTCCCTTTCCTACGAGCAGTACTTC. Encoded protein: CASSSLSYEQYF.